The clone carrying this T cell receptor beta chain appeared many times. Its antigen is as yet unknown. Amplification targeted TCR beta CDR3 regions from RNA transcripts. An initial round of RT-PCR targeting the TCR CDR3 relied on the HTBI primer set. TCRdb redid the calling of the multiplex PCR reads with MiXCR, one entry per CDR3 protein. The sample has under 250,000 distinct CDR3 sequences, approximately 23% seen once; the top ten hold around 32%. The study excluded patients with uncontrolled infection, other autoimmune disease, pregnancy or lactation. Source material for PBMCs was more than 9.5 ml fresh peripheral blood. The data originate from a study of T cells in Graves' hyperthyroidism and ophthalmopathy. The germline V and J ends were trimmed by 1 base and 3 bases, with 9 bases remaining between them. Germline CDR1 LNHDA, CDR2 SQIVND (reference sequence). This CDR3 comprises 14 residues. Study results and caveats: In blood, most of the thyroid clonotypes expanded above 0.001 were also present. The model forecast ophthalmopathy, anticipating it by a median around 6.4 months before onset.

This chain joins TRBV19 and TRBJ1-1, with D tentatively TRBD1 (5 bases). This clonotype originated in a woman in her thirties or forties with Graves' ophthalmopathy. The sample was blood. The CDR3 nucleotides read TGTGCCAGTAGTATAGTGGCGACAGACACTGAAGCTTTCTTT. Translated: CASSIVATDTEAFF. Using reference TRBV19 and TRBJ1-1 for the parts outside the CDR3, the full variable domain is DGGITQSPKYLFRKEGQNVTLSCEQNLNHDAMYWYRQDPGQGLRLIYYSQIVNDFQKGDIAEGYSVSREKKESFPLTVTSAQKNPTAFYLCASSIVATDTEAFFGQGTRLTVV.